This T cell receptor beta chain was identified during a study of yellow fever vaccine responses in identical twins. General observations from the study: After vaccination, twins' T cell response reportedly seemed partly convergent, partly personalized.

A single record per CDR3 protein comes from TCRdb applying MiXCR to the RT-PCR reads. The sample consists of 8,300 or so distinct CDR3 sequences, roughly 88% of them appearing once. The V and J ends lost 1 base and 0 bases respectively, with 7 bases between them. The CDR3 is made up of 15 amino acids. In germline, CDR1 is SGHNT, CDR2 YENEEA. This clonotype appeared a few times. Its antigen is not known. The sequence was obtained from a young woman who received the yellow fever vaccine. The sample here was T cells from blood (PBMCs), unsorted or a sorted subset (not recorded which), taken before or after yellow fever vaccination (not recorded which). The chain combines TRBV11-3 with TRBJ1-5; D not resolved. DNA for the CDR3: TGTGCCAGCAGCTTAGGACAACTTAGCAATCAGCCCCAGCATTTT. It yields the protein CASSLGQLSNQPQHF.